The 26 T cell receptor beta chains reported below all come from one sample, sequenced in a study of blood T cells in healthy people across ages. Together with a sample-barcoded 5' primer, a J-beta primer mix was included in a second PCR lasting roughly 6 to 12 cycles. TCRdb independently ran MiXCR on the 5' RACE reads; one entry per CDR3 protein. Of hundreds of thousands of distinct CDR3 sequences in the sample, more than 25% are singletons; the top ten hold 15% to 20%. The specimen was blood. The receptors here all came from a woman aged 80 or older in good health.

The rearrangement uses TRBV6-4 and TRBJ2-6; D tentatively reads TRBD1 or TRBD2 (7 bases each). The length of the CDR3 is 18 residues. Germline-derived CDR1 and CDR2 are MRHNA and SNTAGT. Trimming removed 2 bases at V and 0 bases at J, with 14 bases between. The CDR3 coding sequence is TGTGCCAGCAGTGACATGGCAGGGGGGGACTCTGGGGCCAACGTCCTGACTTTC. Its protein product is CASSDMAGGDSGANVLTF.

This clonotype was detected ten times or more. The rearrangement uses TRBV10-3 and TRBJ2-7; 11 bases agree with TRBD1. The CDR3 spans 17 residues. The V gene's germline CDR1 is ENHRY and CDR2 SYGVKD. Trimming took 4 bases from V and 1 from J; bases not matched to a gene: 9. The CDR3 loop reads CAISGTDRGLSSYEQYF. CDR3 DNA: TGTGCCATCAGTGGAACGGACAGGGGGCTTTCGTCCTACGAGCAGTACTTC.

The V gene is TRBV4-1, the J gene TRBJ2-3; D possibly matches TRBD1 or TRBD2 (5 bases each). Germline loops: CDR1 MGHRA, CDR2 YSYEKL. The CDR3 is made up of 14 amino acids. V lost 5 bases and J lost 5, with 14 bases in between. CDR3 bases: TGCGCCAGCAGCGGGGCATTCGGAGGAGATACGCAGTATTTT. The encoded protein is CASSGAFGGDTQYF.

This clonotype was seen many times. The chain couples TRBV6-2 or TRBV6-3 to TRBJ2-7; no definite D call. Germline loops: CDR1 MNHEY, CDR2 SVGEGT. Trimming removed 5 bases at V and 4 bases at J, with 21 bases between. The CDR3 covers 16 residues. CDR3 region: CASSPQFWPTGYEQYF. Here the CDR3 DNA reads TGTGCCAGCAGTCCCCAGTTCTGGCCTACGGGTTACGAGCAGTACTTC.

The rearrangement joins TRBV5-1 to TRBJ2-2, with a possible D match to TRBD1 (5 bases). The CDR3 loop spans 16 amino acids. The ends were cut back, 3 bases at V and 0 bases at J, with 12 bases in the middle. From germline, CDR1 is SGHRS and CDR2 YFSETQ. CDR3 amino acids: CASSSIQTANTGELFF. CDR3 DNA sequence: TGCGCCAGCAGCTCAATTCAGACAGCGAACACCGGGGAGCTGTTTTTT.

This clonotype appeared many times. The chain links TRBV20-1 to TRBJ2-3; 11 bases agree with TRBD2. This CDR3 region has 16 residues. Germline-derived CDR1 and CDR2 are DFQATT and SNEGSKA (reference sequence). Trimming removed 3 bases from V and 0 bases from J; junction bases left unmatched: 5. This CDR3 reads CSASGTSGASTDTQYF. The CDR3 DNA follows: TGCAGTGCTAGCGGGACTAGCGGAGCGAGCACAGATACGCAGTATTTT.

The V gene is TRBV5-1, the J gene TRBJ2-5; TRBD1 agrees at 10 bases. The V and J ends lost 2 bases and 11 bases, in that order; junction bases with no gene match: 9. The CDR3 runs to 14 residues. The germline V gene encodes CDR1 SGHRS and CDR2 YFSETQ. The CDR3 nucleotides read TGCGCCAGCAGCTTTGGACAGGGGGTTCATGAGCAGTACTTC. This translates into CASSFGQGVHEQYF.

Regarding this clonotype: Given a much more abundant clone one base away, this may be a read error. The rearrangement joins TRBV6-6 to TRBJ2-6; TRBD1 matches at 9 bases. J lost 6 bases, V lost 5 bases, and 5 bases had no gene match. Germline CDR1 reads MNHNY; CDR2 reads SVGAGI (reference sequence). The CDR3 is 15 amino acids. CDR3 loop: CASSIQGAKANVLTF. CDR3 DNA sequence: TGTGCCAGCAGTATACAGGGGGCCAAGGCCAACGTCCTGACTTTC.

Concerning this clonotype itself: This may be a read error: a much more frequent sequence differs by one nucleotide. The chain has TRBV7-2 and TRBJ2-1; TRBD2 aligns across 8 bases. CDR1 is SGHTA and CDR2 is FQGNSA in the germline V gene. The V segment lost 2 bases and the J segment 5 bases; nucleotides outside the gene matches: 5. The CDR3 extends over 15 amino acids. This CDR3 is CTSSLRSGGNNEQFF. CDR3 nucleotide sequence: TGTACCAGCAGCTTAAGAAGCGGGGGAAACAATGAGCAGTTCTTC.

This clonotype has only a few counts. The chain has TRBV7-8 and TRBJ1-1, with TRBD1 matching 11 bases. The germline gives CDR1 SGHVS, CDR2 FQNEAQ. This CDR3 contains 15 residues. J was trimmed by 2 bases and V by 4 bases; bases with no gene match: 3. CDR3 DNA sequence: TGTGCCAGCAGCTCCGGACAGGGGGCAAACACTGAAGCTTTCTTT. Its translation is CASSSGQGANTEAFF.

This clonotype was picked up a small number of times. The chain joins TRBV5-6 to TRBJ1-3; D is undetermined. Germline V lookup: CDR1 SGHDT, CDR2 YYEEEE. The CDR3 totals 15 residues. V dropped 1 base and J dropped 4 bases, with 12 bases sitting between them. The DNA for the CDR3 is TGTGCCAGCAGCTTGTCCCCCAGAGCAGGAAACACCATATATTTT. It translates to CASSLSPRAGNTIYF.

V and J are TRBV28 and TRBJ1-2, with TRBD1 as a possible D gene (6 bases). This CDR3 comprises 14 residues. Per the germline V gene, CDR1 is MDHEN and CDR2 is SYDVKM. The V and J ends lost 5 bases and 7 bases respectively, with 17 bases between them. CDR3 in amino acids: CASSQFRGVGGYTF. CDR3 coding DNA: TGTGCCAGCAGTCAGTTCAGGGGAGTCGGTGGCTACACCTTC.

This clonotype has a count of ten or more. V is TRBV15 and J is TRBJ2-7; D is perhaps TRBD2 (5 bases). V was shortened by 4 bases and J by 0 bases, with 13 bases between the two germline ends. Germline lookup yields CDR1 LNHNV and CDR2 YYDKDF (reference sequence). The CDR3 contains 15 residues. CDR3 residues: CATSKLEGISYEQYF. Written as DNA, the CDR3 is TGTGCCACCAGCAAGCTTGAGGGTATCTCCTACGAGCAGTACTTC.

The chain has TRBV29-1 and TRBJ2-3; D may match TRBD1 or TRBD2 (5 bases each). Trimming stripped 4 bases from V and 5 bases from J, with 16 bases between. Germline V gene sequence: CDR1 SQVTM, CDR2 ANQGSEA. CDR3 length equals 14 residues. The DNA of the CDR3 is TGCAGCGTTGCCGGGACCGAGGTCAAAGATACGCAGTATTTT. It codes for CSVAGTEVKDTQYF.

The chain carries TRBV11-2 and TRBJ1-2, with TRBD1 matching over 8 bases. The CDR3 sequence is 16 residues long. With V trimmed by 5 bases and J by 1 base, 9 bases remained unmatched. The germline CDR1 and CDR2 sequences are SGHAT and FQNNGV. DNA of the CDR3: TGTGCCAGCAGCCTAGGACAGGGATTCCTTAACTATGGCTACACCTTC. It is translated as CASSLGQGFLNYGYTF.

This clonotype was counted at least ten times. The gene calls are TRBV7-2 and TRBJ2-3; 13 nucleotides align to TRBD2. V lost 6 bases and J lost 2; bases outside the gene matches: 2. Germline CDR1 is SGHTA and CDR2 is FQGNSA. CDR3 length equals 15 residues. The CDR3 reads CASSTSGGDTDTQYF. The CDR3 DNA reads as TGTGCCAGCAGTACTAGCGGGGGGGACACAGATACGCAGTATTTT.

The chain's CDR3 is CASSFGSGIGGYTF. The CDR3 DNA reads TGTGCCAGCAGTTTTGGGTCAGGGATCGGTGGCTACACCTTC. This rearrangement joins TRBV12-3 or TRBV12-4 to TRBJ1-2; perhaps TRBD1 as D (5 bases). The V gene lost 3 bases and the J gene lost 7 bases, with 15 bases spanning the gap. The CDR3 consists of 14 residues.

This clonotype showed up just a few times. This chain connects TRBV20-1 to TRBJ2-2, with 7 bases identical to TRBD1. Germline CDR1 and CDR2: DFQATT and SNEGSKA (reference sequence). This CDR3 contains 15 residues. J was trimmed by 6 bases and V by 1 base; bases with no gene match: 8. Written as DNA, the CDR3 is TGCAGTGCTAGAGCCCCTAGAACAGGGGCCGGGGAGCTGTTTTTT. This gives the protein CSARAPRTGAGELFF.

A word on this clonotype: Possible read error: a much larger clone is one base away. The chain carries TRBV5-8 and TRBJ2-3; 9 bases map to TRBD1. Germline V gene sequence: CDR1 SGHTS, CDR2 YDEGEE. The length of the CDR3 is 15 residues. V shed 6 bases, J shed 3 bases, and the junction held 8 bases outside the gene matches. The CDR3 is CASNRRGQGTDTQYF. The CDR3 coding sequence is TGTGCCAGCAACCGACGCGGACAGGGGACAGATACGCAGTATTTT.

This clonotype was detected only a few times. The V call is TRBV5-1, the J call TRBJ1-4; the D is unclear. The CDR3 covers 15 residues. CDR1 and CDR2 (germline): SGHRS, YFSETQ. V was shortened by 0 bases and J by 5 bases, with 11 bases between the two germline ends. The DNA of the CDR3 is TGCGCCAGCAGCTTGGGCTTAGGCGGAAATGAAAAACTGTTTTTT. This codes for CASSLGLGGNEKLFF.

This clonotype has a handful of counts. This chain connects TRBV6-6 to TRBJ1-2; 10 bases fit TRBD1. The V gene end was trimmed by 4 bases and the J gene end by 7 bases; junction bases not matched to a gene: 9. The CDR3 has 15 amino acids. Germline V lookup: CDR1 MNHNY, CDR2 SVGAGI (reference sequence). The DNA of the CDR3 is TGTGCCAGCAGTTCCCCGGGACAGGGGTTGTTTGGCTACACCTTC. Translating gives CASSSPGQGLFGYTF.

On this clonotype: A much bigger clone sits one base away, suggesting this may be a read error. The rearrangement uses TRBV12-3 or TRBV12-4 and TRBJ1-5; D call uncertain. V was trimmed by 6 bases and J by 4 bases, leaving 13 bases between them. This CDR3 has 14 residues. The CDR3 here is CASSRTPDNQPQHF. The CDR3, as DNA: TGTGCCAGCAGCCGTACCCCAGATAATCAGCCCCAGCATTTT.

Concerning this clonotype: Germline is not matched at one junction end, which may reflect a read error. J is TRBJ2-6 and V is TRBV4-1, with 7 bases matching TRBD2. This CDR3 has 19 amino acids. Germline values: CDR1 MGHRA, CDR2 YSYEKL. The CDR3 DNA follows: TGCGCCAGCAGCCGACGGGGGGAGCAGGTTCTCTCTGGGGCCGACGTCCTGACTTTC. Protein product: CASSRRGEQVLSGADVLTF.

This clonotype appeared once. V is TRBV7-2 and J is TRBJ2-5, with TRBD2 matching over 9 bases. The V segment lost 3 bases and the J segment 1 base; nucleotides outside the gene matches: 6. The length of the CDR3 is 16 residues. Per the germline V gene, CDR1 is SGHTA and CDR2 is FQGNSA. The CDR3 spells CASSFPASGVQETQYF. The DNA of the CDR3 is TGTGCCAGCAGCTTCCCGGCTAGCGGGGTCCAAGAGACCCAGTACTTC. Variable domain in full (rest from reference TRBV7-2 and TRBJ2-5): GAGVSQSPSNKVTEKGKDVELRCDPISGHTALYWYRQSLGQGLEFLIYFQGNSAPDKSGLPSDRFSAERTGGSVSTLTIQRTQQEDSAVYLCASSFPASGVQETQYFGPGTRLLVL.

This clonotype was seen many times. The chain carries TRBV27 and TRBJ1-2; 8 bases agree with TRBD1. J was trimmed by 5 bases and V by 5 bases; bases with no gene match: 7. In germline, CDR1 is MNHEY, CDR2 SMNVEV (reference sequence). The CDR3 extends over 14 amino acids. The CDR3, as DNA: TGTGCCAGCAGTGTCTCAAGGACAGGGTATGGCTACACCTTC. Translating it yields CASSVSRTGYGYTF.

This clonotype was counted a few times. One end of the junction fails to match germline, which may point to a read error. The rearrangement joins TRBV9 to TRBJ2-5; no reliable D call. Germline V gene lookup returns CDR1 SGDLS and CDR2 YYNGEE. This CDR3 has 14 amino acids. CDR3 bases: TGTGCCGGCAGTGTAGACCCAAACCAAGAGACCCAGTACTTC. Residues: CAGSVDPNQETQYF.